Listed below are T cell receptor beta chains from one sample, sequenced in a study of vaccination and CD4 T cells after COVID-19. No cognate antigen is known for these TCRs. TCRdb reprocessed the PCR reads via MiXCR and lists one record per CDR3 protein. This sample yields roughly 13,000 distinct CDR3 sequences, of which under 25% are seen a single time; nearly 15% belongs to the top ten. The sequenced sample consisted of cultured CD4+ T cells from blood. These receptors originate from a human donor with COVID-19. The CDR3 runs from the conserved cysteine through the conserved F or W. Fields, in order: CDR3 length, J gene, V gene, CDR3 protein.

15 TRBJ1-5 TRBV28 CASSLMTGRIQPQHF
19 TRBJ2-6 TRBV27 CASSFLGRGPSPGANVLTF
12 TRBJ2-7 TRBV7-8 CASSRRGYEQYF
15 TRBJ2-5 TRBV10-2 CASSESAGQRETQYF
17 TRBJ1-1 TRBV11-3 CASRFGTGETWDTEAFF
13 TRBJ2-3 TRBV7-9 CALVRGSTDTQYF
16 TRBJ1-6 TRBV20-1 CSARGGDRGFNSPLHF
15 TRBJ1-2 TRBV4-3 CASSQDSQGIYGYTF
13 TRBJ1-1 TRBV7-8 CASSPAGWGEAFF
11 TRBJ1-1 TRBV2 CARSGNTEAFF
13 TRBJ1-3 TRBV7-2 CASSTNRGNTIYF
16 TRBJ2-5 TRBV5-1 CASSVQPGGDQETQYF
14 TRBJ1-2 TRBV6-1 CASTTGKTAYGYTF
14 TRBJ2-7 TRBV27 CASSSPGLGHEQYF
18 TRBJ1-4 TRBV21-1 CASSTRDRVVGTNEKLFF
19 TRBJ1-6 TRBV15 CATSTRGGGIDSRNSPLHF
13 TRBJ1-6 TRBV7-2 CASSLDRNSPLHF
14 TRBJ2-5 TRBV4-3 CASSQETGRETQYF
14 TRBJ1-3 TRBV7-2 CASSLGSSGNTIYF
15 TRBJ2-1 TRBV24-1 CATRGPGATDHEQFF
13 TRBJ2-3 TRBV19 CASATSSADTQYF
15 TRBJ2-4 TRBV19 CASSIPNLAKNIQYF
13 TRBJ2-3 TRBV28 CASTLSGADTQYF
12 TRBJ2-5 TRBV6-1 CASSDTQETQYF
15 TRBJ2-3 TRBV27 CASSLAGTSPDTQYF
15 TRBJ1-3 TRBV19 CASSINRDSGNTIYF
15 TRBJ2-3 TRBV4-1 CASSQIDDRTDTQYF
16 TRBJ2-2 TRBV7-9 CASSFGGGGNTGELFF
15 TRBJ1-2 TRBV6-2/TRBV6-3 CASTRTGQVRLSYTF
17 TRBJ1-3 TRBV11-3 CASSLSNGGTSGNTIYF
15 TRBJ2-7 TRBV20-1 CSASNPGGASYEQYF
14 TRBJ1-1 TRBV30 CAWSAGGQGIEAFF
17 TRBJ1-6 TRBV7-9 CASSLARFQGLDSPLHF
15 TRBJ2-1 TRBV6-1 CASTTLAGRYNEQFF
20 TRBJ1-6 TRBV4-1 CASSQPQGSGRGAYNSPLHF
13 TRBJ1-2 TRBV23-1 CASSHAGDYGYTF
14 TRBJ2-5 TRBV6-1 CASSRGLVQETQYF
15 TRBJ1-1 TRBV5-1 CASSSDRGMGAEAFF
13 TRBJ2-3 TRBV5-1 CASSPPVADTQYF
13 TRBJ2-7 TRBV15 CATSSWGTGGTDF
13 TRBJ1-1 TRBV30 CAWSINRVTEAFF
17 TRBJ2-1 TRBV15 CATSRVGRAPYYNEQFF
15 TRBJ2-3 TRBV27 CASSLTSGRTDTQYF
15 TRBJ2-1 TRBV24-1 CATSAPTAGGGEQFF
19 TRBJ1-5 TRBV27 CASSLRVGGALGLNQPQHF
13 TRBJ2-7 TRBV5-6 CASSEKGIYEQYF
12 TRBJ2-7 TRBV7-2 CASSPLANEQYF
17 TRBJ2-1 TRBV7-8 CASSFIRGQSSYNEQFF
15 TRBJ1-5 TRBV4-3 CASSQSGGRGQPQHF
16 TRBJ2-3 TRBV28 CASNHIREELGDTQYF
14 TRBJ1-3 TRBV2 CASRGTGAGNTIYF
18 TRBJ2-3 TRBV9 CASSPPTGWGDYRATQYF
12 TRBJ2-5 TRBV7-2 CASSLALETQYF
16 TRBJ2-2 TRBV27 CASSLPGQSNTGELFF
15 TRBJ1-3 TRBV4-1 CASSQDQGNRNTIYF